The present entry profiles one TCR beta chain with its context. The antigen is unknown. A much larger clone sits a single nucleotide away, making a read error possible. This likely comes from a read error, as the CDR3 has no conserved phenylalanine or tryptophan at its end. Germline V gene sequence: CDR1 SEHNR, CDR2 FQNEAQ (reference sequence). The CDR3 has 12 residues. The data were taken from a study of T cell repertoires in cytomegalovirus infection. On the study more broadly: Public TCR beta signature analysis indicated the presence of both CMV infection and matching HLA type. Regarding the study as a whole: What dominated the ex vivo response were HLA-C-restricted CMV-specific TCR beta clonotypes.

TCRdb ran MiXCR on the reads and lists one entry per CDR3 protein. The table records approximately 500,000 distinct CDR3 sequences, more than 15% of them present only once. The sample was CD8+ T cells from PBMCs. This receptor was obtained from a human donor in good health (CMV status not recorded). Some clones in this sample may be carry-over from other donors' samples. The rearrangement uses TRBV7-9 and TRBJ2-1; D may be TRBD2 (6 bases). The CDR3 DNA follows: TGTGCTGCTGGGGGGTCCTACAATGAGCAGTTCTTA. Its translation is CAAGGSYNEQFL.